The TCR beta chain described here comes from a study of T cell responses to AZD1222 COVID-19 vaccine. CDR1 is PRHDT and CDR2 is FYEKMQ in the germline V gene (reference sequence). CDR3 length: 12 residues. Trimming cost V 6 bases and J 6 bases, with 6 bases left between them. Some clones are missing from TCRdb's copy, which holds only in-frame ones; the method was immunoSEQ multiplex PCR. The profile shows about 110,000 clones, around nine tenths of them singletons. The sample here was peripheral blood, taken on day 0 of MenACWY control vaccination. The clonotype comes from an adult in good health. V and J are TRBV13 and TRBJ1-6; D is ambiguous. CDR3 amino acids: CASRVSNSPLHF. The DNA of the CDR3 is TGTGCCAGCAGGGTTAGTAATTCACCCCTCCACTTT. The full variable domain, its missing parts supplied by reference TRBV13 and TRBJ1-6, is AAGVIQSPRHLIKEKRETATLKCYPIPRHDTVYWYQQGPGQDPQFLISFYEKMQSDKGSIPDRFSAQQFSDYHSELNMSSLELGDSALYFCASRVSNSPLHFGNGTRLTVT.